This T cell receptor beta chain was profiled in a study of cytomegalovirus exposure and HLA in healthy donors. General observations from the study: Later work associated roughly 17,000 TCR beta sequences with HLA alleles at 0.05 false discovery rate. In an earlier analysis, most TCR beta V segments were productive about 87% or about 30% of the time.

Comments on this clone: Its antigen is currently unknown.

Vbeta (60) and Jbeta (13) primers were used in the PCR. TCRdb's table, derived via immunoSEQ multiplex PCR, lists solely in-frame clones and lacks some. The table has some 110,000 clones, roughly 78% seen once. The sample was PBMCs. This TCR came from a woman aged 40 to 49 in good health and CMV-seronegative.

This chain's CDR3 is CASSYEGLYGYTF. CDR3 DNA sequence: TGTGCCAGCAGTTACGAGGGACTTTATGGCTACACCTTC. The V call is TRBV6-6, the J call TRBJ1-2, with a possible D match to TRBD1 (5 bases). Germline CDR1 and CDR2: MNHNY and SVGAGI (reference sequence). The CDR3 length is 13 residues. Trimming cost V 2 bases and J 5 bases, with 9 bases left between them.